The TCR beta chain under discussion was sequenced for a study of PD-L1 blockade in urothelial cancer. As for the study in general: The authors examined blood 3 weeks (second dose) and 6 weeks after treatment start. A median of roughly 130,000 T cells was found in the blood samples.

Libraries were prepared by immunoSEQ multiplex PCR; TCRdb keeps only in-frame clonotypes and omits some of them. Altogether tens of thousands of clones are present, about four fifths being singletons, with the ten largest covering around a tenth. CDR3 length: 15 residues. Germline V gene lookup returns CDR1 SGHKS and CDR2 YYEKEE (reference sequence). The trim removed 4 bases at V and 6 bases at J, leaving 8 bases unmatched. The study's findings and limits: In blood at 3 weeks, tumor-associated clones expanded more among patients with durable benefit.

The time point is: pretreatment peripheral blood. Each patient gave between 1 and 8 samples, pretreatment and on-treatment. In regard to this clone: Its matching antigen is unknown.

This sample comprised PBMCs, obtained around atezolizumab (anti-PD-L1) treatment. The TCR was taken from a woman in her 70s with urothelial cancer. This chain joins TRBV5-5 and TRBJ2-7, with 12 nucleotides matching TRBD2. The DNA of the CDR3 is TGTGCCAGCAGCCAAGGACTAGCGGGAACGGGCGAGCAGTACTTC. This sequence encodes CASSQGLAGTGEQYF.